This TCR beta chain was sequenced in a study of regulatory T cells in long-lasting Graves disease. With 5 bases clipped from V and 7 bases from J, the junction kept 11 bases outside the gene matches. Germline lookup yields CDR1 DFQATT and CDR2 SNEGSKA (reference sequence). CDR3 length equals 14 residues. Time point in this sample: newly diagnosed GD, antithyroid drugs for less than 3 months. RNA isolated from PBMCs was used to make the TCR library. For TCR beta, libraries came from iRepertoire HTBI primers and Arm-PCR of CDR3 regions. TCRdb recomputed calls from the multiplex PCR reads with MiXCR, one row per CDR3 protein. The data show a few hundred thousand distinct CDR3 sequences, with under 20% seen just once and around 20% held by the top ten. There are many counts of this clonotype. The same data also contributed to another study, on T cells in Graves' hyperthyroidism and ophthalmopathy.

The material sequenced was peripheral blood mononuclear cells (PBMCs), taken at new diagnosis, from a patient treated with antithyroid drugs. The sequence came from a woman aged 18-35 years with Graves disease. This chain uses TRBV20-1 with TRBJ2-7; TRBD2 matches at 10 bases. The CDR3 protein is CSAGDSGGAEEQYF. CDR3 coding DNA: TGCAGTGCTGGGGACAGCGGGGGGGCAGAAGAGCAGTACTTC.